The 23 T cell receptor beta chains given below trace back to one sample, sequenced in a study of cytomegalovirus exposure and HLA in healthy donors (dated by TCRdb to about 2017). The library was prepared using the immunoSEQ multiplex PCR assay. A mixture of 60 forward primers for TCR Vbeta segments and 13 reverse primers for TCR Jbeta segments was used in the multiplex PCR. In TCRdb, the immuneACCESS table is reduced to in-frame sequences with V and J assigned. These tables do not hold every clone; where another copy was compared, an unresolved V gene accounts for under half, and the others remain unexplained. Within this sample are around 130,000 clones, with 66% of them counted one time only. The leading ten clones occupy about 1.5% of the sample. The sequenced sample was PBMCs. These receptors were obtained from a young man in good health and CMV-seronegative.

The chain couples TRBV27 to TRBJ2-7; D perhaps matches TRBD2 (5 bases). Trimming left V 8 bases short and J 2 bases short, with 19 bases between. The CDR3 sequence is 15 residues long. Germline V gene lookup returns CDR1 MNHEY and CDR2 SMNVEV (reference sequence). The CDR3 region has the DNA TGTGCCAGCTCCCCCAGAGGAGCGGCTACCTACGAGCAGTACTTC. Protein: CASSPRGAATYEQYF.

Remarks on this clone: A read error may account for a junction end that differs from germline. The rearrangement joins TRBV6-1 to TRBJ1-2; the D gene is possibly TRBD1 (5 bases). Germline V gene data show CDR1 as MNHNS and CDR2 as SASEGT. The CDR3 sequence is 13 residues long. CDR3 amino acids: CASTGHDSYGYPF. The CDR3 DNA reads TGTGCCAGCACCGGACACGATTCCTATGGCTACCCCTTC.

This chain uses TRBV28 with TRBJ2-7, with 7 positions matching TRBD1. Germline lookup yields CDR1 MDHEN and CDR2 SYDVKM. With V trimmed by 7 bases and J by 7 bases, 7 bases remained unmatched. CDR3 length equals 12 residues. CDR3 amino acids: CASTRDSREQYF. DNA for the CDR3: TGTGCCAGCACCCGGGACAGCAGGGAGCAGTACTTC. Combining the CDR3 with reference TRBV28 and TRBJ2-7 gives the whole variable domain DVKVTQSSRYLVKRTGEKVFLECVQDMDHENMFWYRQDPGLGLRLIYFSYDVKMKEKGDIPEGYSVSREKKERFSLILESASTNQTSMYLCASTRDSREQYFGPGTRLTVT.

The chain carries TRBV28 and TRBJ2-1, with TRBD2 matching 14 bases. This CDR3 is 17 amino acids long. In germline, CDR1 is MDHEN, CDR2 SYDVKM. J lost 3 bases, V lost 6 bases, and 7 bases had no gene match. CDR3 loop: CASRRTSGRPSYNEQFF. DNA of the CDR3: TGTGCCAGCAGACGGACTAGCGGGAGGCCTAGCTACAATGAGCAGTTCTTC.

This clone was seen more than once but under ten times. This chain connects TRBV4-3 to TRBJ2-1, with 8 bases fitting TRBD2. CDR1 is LGHNA and CDR2 is YSLEER in the germline V gene. The CDR3 runs to 17 residues. J gave up 3 bases and V 0 bases, and 7 bases lay outside the gene matches. The CDR3 is CASSQEPPSGFYNEQFF. Here the CDR3 DNA reads TGCGCCAGCAGCCAAGAACCCCCTAGCGGGTTCTACAATGAGCAGTTCTTC.

The V and J genes are TRBV5-5 and TRBJ2-1; 7 nucleotides agree with TRBD1. V shed 3 bases, J shed 6 bases, and the junction held 9 bases outside the gene matches. Germline CDR1 SGHKS, CDR2 YYEKEE (reference sequence). The CDR3 spans 15 residues. The CDR3, as DNA: TGTGCCAGCAGCTCGAATCCGGGACAGTCCAATGAGCAGTTCTTC. Its protein is CASSSNPGQSNEQFF.

This clone was seen just once. The DNA of the CDR3 is TGTGCCAGCAGCGTAGTGGCAGGGGGTAGCGAGCAGTACTTC. Translation: CASSVVAGGSEQYF. This chain links TRBV9 with TRBJ2-7; 7 bases are shared with TRBD1. Germline V gene lookup returns CDR1 SGDLS and CDR2 YYNGEE. The CDR3 loop spans 14 amino acids. The V segment lost 0 bases and the J segment 6 bases; nucleotides outside the gene matches: 6.

The chain recombines TRBV6-6 with TRBJ2-7; D may be TRBD1 (6 bases). Germline V lookup: CDR1 MNHNY, CDR2 SVGAGI (reference sequence). This CDR3 has 12 residues. V lost 6 bases, J lost 4 bases, and 10 bases lay in between. This CDR3 is CASRPGQYEQYF. As DNA, the CDR3 is TGTGCCAGCAGACCTGGACAGTACGAGCAGTACTTC.

This clone was counted once. The chain is built from TRBV18 and TRBJ1-1; D possibly corresponds to TRBD1 (6 bases). The germline CDR1 and CDR2 sequences are KGHSH and LQKENI. V was cut by 4 bases and J by 0 bases, with 15 bases left in between. The CDR3 is made up of 16 amino acids. Here the CDR3 reads CASSRDTTYMNTEAFF. CDR3 bases: TGTGCCAGCTCACGGGACACGACGTACATGAACACTGAAGCTTTCTTT.

The sample holds one count of this clone. The chain carries TRBV10-3 and TRBJ1-5, with a weak D call TRBD1 (6 bases). Germline V gene data show CDR1 as ENHRY and CDR2 as SYGVKD. V lost 2 bases and J lost 0, with 8 bases in between. The CDR3 loop spans 15 amino acids. The CDR3 DNA sequence: TGTGCCATCAGTGAGGGACAGTCTAGCAATCAGCCCCAGCATTTT. Residues: CAISEGQSSNQPQHF.

V gene TRBV2 combines with J gene TRBJ1-4, with D perhaps TRBD1 (6 bases). CDR3 length: 17 residues. V dropped 5 bases and J dropped 2 bases, with 18 bases sitting between them. Germline V lookup: CDR1 SNHLY, CDR2 FYNNEI. CDR3 DNA: TGTGCCAGCAGTTCTACTGGATCAGGGGCTACTAATGAAAAACTGTTTTTT. Protein: CASSSTGSGATNEKLFF. Supplemented by reference TRBV2 and TRBJ1-4, the full variable domain reads EPEVTQTPSHQVTQMGQEVILRCVPISNHLYFYWYRQILGQKVEFLVSFYNNEISEKSEIFDDQFSVERPDGSNFTLKIRSTKLEDSAMYFCASSSTGSGATNEKLFFGSGTQLSVL.

Points on this clone: Other DNA sequences of this sample code for an identical CDR3. V usage is TRBV14 and J usage is TRBJ2-7, with TRBD2 identical over 8 bases. The CDR3 totals 15 residues. Germline CDR1 reads SGHDN; CDR2 reads FVKESK. After removal of 1 base from V and 1 base from J, the junction contained 3 bases not matched to a gene. The CDR3 spells CASSQVRGGSYEQYF. Written as DNA, the CDR3 is TGTGCCAGCAGCCAAGTTCGGGGGGGGTCCTACGAGCAGTACTTC.

Comment on this clone: Germline and junction disagree at one end, which may indicate a read error. The chain uses TRBV7-9 and TRBJ1-1; 11 bases fit TRBD1. This CDR3 spans 14 amino acids. Germline CDR1 and CDR2: SEHNR and FQNEAQ (reference sequence). CDR3 region: CSSSSRDRGTEAFF. Here the CDR3 DNA reads TGTTCCAGCAGCTCACGGGACAGGGGGACTGAAGCTTTCTTT.

The V and J genes are TRBV9 and TRBJ1-2, with D uncertain. This CDR3 has 12 residues. Germline CDR1 SGDLS, CDR2 YYNGEE. The V gene lost 3 bases and the J gene lost 6 bases, with 9 bases spanning the gap. The CDR3 region is CASSEHRDGYTF. CDR3 sequence (DNA): TGTGCCAGCAGCGAGCACAGAGATGGCTACACCTTC.

The chain is built from TRBV2 and TRBJ1-2; D gene unclear. The V gene lost 5 bases and the J gene lost 7 bases, with 8 bases spanning the gap. In germline, CDR1 is SNHLY, CDR2 FYNNEI. There are 11 residues in the CDR3. The DNA of the CDR3 is TGTGCCAGCAGTACGGGGTCTGGCTACACCTTC. Translated: CASSTGSGYTF.

J is TRBJ2-2 and V is TRBV5-4; 9 bases agree with TRBD2. Germline V CDR1 and CDR2: SGHNT, YYREEE (reference sequence). CDR3 size: 18 residues. J gave up 0 bases and V 0 bases, and 6 bases lay outside the gene matches. In DNA form, the CDR3 reads TGTGCCAGCAGCTTGGATCCAGCGGGGGGACCGAACACCGGGGAGCTGTTTTTT. Amino acids: CASSLDPAGGPNTGELFF.

The chain is built from TRBV30 and TRBJ1-6, with 7 bases aligning to TRBD1. The CDR3 is 15 amino acids. Germline assignment: CDR1 GTSNPN and CDR2 SVGIG (reference sequence). J gave up 6 bases and V 4 bases, and 9 bases lay outside the gene matches. CDR3 nucleotide sequence: TGTGCCTGGACTTTGACCGGGACAGCTAATTCACCCCTCCACTTT. Protein sequence: CAWTLTGTANSPLHF.

The chain recombines TRBV6-1 with TRBJ1-2, with a possible D match to TRBD1 (6 bases). V was pared by 6 bases and J by 9 bases, with 20 bases between. Germline loops: CDR1 MNHNS, CDR2 SASEGT. The CDR3 has 14 amino acids. The CDR3 loop reads CASRDSLRLISYTF. As DNA, the CDR3 is TGTGCCAGCAGGGACAGCTTAAGACTAATAAGCTACACCTTC.

This sequence joins TRBV5-6 and TRBJ2-5, with unresolved D. Gene TRBJ2-7 matches the end of the DNA better, so the J call may be wrong. Germline V gene data show CDR1 as SGHDT and CDR2 as YYEEEE. There are 13 residues in the CDR3. CDR3 DNA: TGTGCCAGCAGCCCGATTGGGGACTACGAGCAGTACTTC. Protein: CASSPIGDYEQYF.

The chain is built from TRBV6-5 and TRBJ2-7, with 9 bases matching TRBD1. The CDR3 totals 14 residues. The V gene's germline CDR1 is MNHEY and CDR2 SVGAGI. V dropped 6 bases and J dropped 7; count of bases not matched to a gene: 10. CDR3 nucleotides: TGTGCCAGCAGCGACCGGGACAGGGAGGGGGAGCAGTACTTC. Amino acid sequence: CASSDRDREGEQYF.

This clone has more than one count but fewer than ten. The V call is TRBV5-1, the J call TRBJ2-5; no definite D call. The CDR3 runs to 12 residues. Trimming removed 4 bases from V and 5 bases from J, with 9 bases in between. Germline V lookup: CDR1 SGHRS, CDR2 YFSETQ. Here the CDR3 reads CASSISAETQYF. As DNA, the CDR3 is TGCGCCAGCAGCATAAGCGCGGAGACCCAGTACTTC.

The chain uses TRBV15 and TRBJ2-3, with 8 bases lining up with TRBD2. The germline V gene encodes CDR1 LNHNV and CDR2 YYDKDF (reference sequence). Trimming took 2 bases from V and 3 from J; bases not matched to a gene: 10. This CDR3 comprises 17 residues. CDR3 sequence reads: CATSRPLGASGTDTQYF. The CDR3 region has the DNA TGTGCCACCAGCAGACCATTGGGGGCTAGCGGGACAGATACGCAGTATTTT.

The rearrangement links TRBV5-5 to TRBJ1-5; D unclear. This CDR3 region has 14 residues. V was pared by 1 base and J by 10 bases, with 15 bases between. The V gene's germline CDR1 is SGHKS and CDR2 YYEKEE (reference sequence). The CDR3 region is CASSLLAEAIPQHF. Written as DNA, the CDR3 is TGTGCCAGCAGCTTGTTGGCGGAAGCAATACCCCAGCATTTT. The whole variable domain, remainder taken from reference TRBV5-5 and TRBJ1-5, is DAGVTQSPTHLIKTRGQQVTLRCSPISGHKSVSWYQQVLGQGPQFIFQYYEKEERGRGNFPDRFSARQFPNYSSELNVNALLLGDSALYLCASSLLAEAIPQHFGDGTRLSIL.